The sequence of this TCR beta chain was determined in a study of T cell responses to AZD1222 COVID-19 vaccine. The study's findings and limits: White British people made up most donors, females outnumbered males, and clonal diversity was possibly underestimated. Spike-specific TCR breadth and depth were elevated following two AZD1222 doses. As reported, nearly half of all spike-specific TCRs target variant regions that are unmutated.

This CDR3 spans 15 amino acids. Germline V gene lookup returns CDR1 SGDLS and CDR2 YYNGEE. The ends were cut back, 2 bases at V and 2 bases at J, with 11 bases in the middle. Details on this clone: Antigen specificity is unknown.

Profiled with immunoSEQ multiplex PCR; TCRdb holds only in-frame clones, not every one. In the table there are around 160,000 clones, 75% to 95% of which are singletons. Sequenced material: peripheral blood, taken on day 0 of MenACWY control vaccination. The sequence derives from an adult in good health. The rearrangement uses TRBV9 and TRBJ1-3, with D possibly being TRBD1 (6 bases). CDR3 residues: CASSVGGGTGNTIYF. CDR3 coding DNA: TGTGCCAGCAGCGTCGGAGGGGGGACTGGAAACACCATATATTTT. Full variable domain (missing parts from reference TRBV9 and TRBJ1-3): DSGVTQTPKHLITATGQRVTLRCSPRSGDLSVYWYQQSLDQGLQFLIQYYNGEERAKGNILERFSAQQFPDLHSELNLSSLELGDSALYFCASSVGGGTGNTIYFGEGSWLTVV.